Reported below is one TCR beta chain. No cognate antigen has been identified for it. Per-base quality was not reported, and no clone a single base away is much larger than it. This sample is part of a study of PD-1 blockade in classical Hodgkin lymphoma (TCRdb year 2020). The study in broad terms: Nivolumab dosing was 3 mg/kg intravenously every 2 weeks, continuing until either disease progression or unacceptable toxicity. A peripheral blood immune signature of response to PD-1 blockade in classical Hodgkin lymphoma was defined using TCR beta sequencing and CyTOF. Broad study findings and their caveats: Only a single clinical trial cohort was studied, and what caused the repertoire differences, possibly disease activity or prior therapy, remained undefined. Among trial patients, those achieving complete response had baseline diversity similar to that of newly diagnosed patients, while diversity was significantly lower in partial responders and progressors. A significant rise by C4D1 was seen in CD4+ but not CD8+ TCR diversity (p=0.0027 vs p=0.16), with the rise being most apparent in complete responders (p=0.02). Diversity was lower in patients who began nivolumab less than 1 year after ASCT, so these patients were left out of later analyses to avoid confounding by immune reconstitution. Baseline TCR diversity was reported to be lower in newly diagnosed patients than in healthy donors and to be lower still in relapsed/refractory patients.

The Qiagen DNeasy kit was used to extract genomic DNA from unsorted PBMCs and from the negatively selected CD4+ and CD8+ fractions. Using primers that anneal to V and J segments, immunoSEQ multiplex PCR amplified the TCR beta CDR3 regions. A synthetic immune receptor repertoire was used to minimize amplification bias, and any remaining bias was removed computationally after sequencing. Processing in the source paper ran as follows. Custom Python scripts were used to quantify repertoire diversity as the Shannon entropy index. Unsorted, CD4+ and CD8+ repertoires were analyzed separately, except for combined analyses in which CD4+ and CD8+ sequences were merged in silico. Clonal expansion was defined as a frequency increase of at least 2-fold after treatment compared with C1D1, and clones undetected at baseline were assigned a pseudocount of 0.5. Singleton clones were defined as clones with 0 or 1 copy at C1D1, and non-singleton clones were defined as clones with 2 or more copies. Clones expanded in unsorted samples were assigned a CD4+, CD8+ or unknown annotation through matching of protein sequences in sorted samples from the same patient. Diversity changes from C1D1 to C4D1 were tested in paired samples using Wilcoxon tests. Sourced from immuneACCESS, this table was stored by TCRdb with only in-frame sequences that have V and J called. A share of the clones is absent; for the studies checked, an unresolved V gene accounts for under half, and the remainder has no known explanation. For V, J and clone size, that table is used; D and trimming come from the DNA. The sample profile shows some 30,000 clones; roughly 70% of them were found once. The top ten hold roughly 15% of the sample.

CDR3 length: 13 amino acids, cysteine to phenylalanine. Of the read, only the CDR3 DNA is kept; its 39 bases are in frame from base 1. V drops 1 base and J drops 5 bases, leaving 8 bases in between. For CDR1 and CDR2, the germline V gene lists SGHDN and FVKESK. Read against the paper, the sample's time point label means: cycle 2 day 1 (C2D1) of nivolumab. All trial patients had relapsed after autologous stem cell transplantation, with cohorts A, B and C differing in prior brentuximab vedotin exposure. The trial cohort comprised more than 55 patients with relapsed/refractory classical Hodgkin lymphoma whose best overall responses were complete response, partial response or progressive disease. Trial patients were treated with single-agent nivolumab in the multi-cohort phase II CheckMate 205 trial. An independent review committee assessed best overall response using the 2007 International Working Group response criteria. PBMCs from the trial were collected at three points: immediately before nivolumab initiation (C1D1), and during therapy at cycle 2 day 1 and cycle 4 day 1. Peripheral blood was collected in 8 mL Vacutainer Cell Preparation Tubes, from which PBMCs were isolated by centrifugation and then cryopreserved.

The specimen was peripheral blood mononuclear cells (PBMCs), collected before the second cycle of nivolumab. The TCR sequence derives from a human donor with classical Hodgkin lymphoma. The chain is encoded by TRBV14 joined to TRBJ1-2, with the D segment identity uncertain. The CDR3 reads CASSQGLQYGYTF. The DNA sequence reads TGTGCCAGCAGCCAAGGACTACAGTATGGCTACACCTTC.